This record covers a single TCR beta chain. The germline V and J ends were trimmed by 4 bases and 6 bases, with 11 bases remaining between them. From germline, CDR1 is KGHSH and CDR2 LQKENI. This CDR3 has 13 amino acids. These data belong to a study of cytomegalovirus exposure and HLA in healthy donors. Assay used: immunoSEQ multiplex PCR; TCRdb lists only in-frame clones, some missing. The sample yields tens of thousands of clones, 85% to 95% seen once. This sequence was found in a woman younger than 35 in good health and CMV-seronegative. Material for sequencing was PBMCs. The V call is TRBV18, the J call TRBJ2-3; D remains ambiguous. The CDR3 here is CASSRSWQDTQYF. For the CDR3, the DNA is TGTGCCAGCTCACGGTCCTGGCAGGATACGCAGTATTTT.